Detailed here is one T cell receptor (beta chain). Symptom resolution, clearance, or two negative PCRs marked the recovered donors of Cohort 3. This sample was included in a study of blood T cell repertoires in COVID-19. Study summary: PBMCs, B-cell-depleted T cells, or T cells were the source of the cDNA or gDNA that made up the material.

Source study methods: Reference gene primers were amplified, and this amplification served to estimate nucleated cell counts. TCRdb keeps only in-frame clones here, not all; method: immunoSEQ multiplex PCR. V and J calls and clone size follow that table, whereas D and trimming were derived from the DNA. This table has approximately 160,000 clones, around four fifths appearing once. The length of the CDR3 is 15 residues. The sequence derives from a woman in her forties or fifties who had recovered from COVID-19. The sequencing input was PBMCs or T cells enriched from blood (not recorded which). The rearrangement uses TRBV1 and TRBJ2-5; the table's D call, TRBD2, has no DNA check behind it. TRBV1 is listed as a pseudogene. The CDR3 coding sequence is TGCACCAGCAGCGAAACGAGCGGGAGTGGGGAGACCCAGTACTTC. Amino acid sequence: CTSSETSGSGETQYF.